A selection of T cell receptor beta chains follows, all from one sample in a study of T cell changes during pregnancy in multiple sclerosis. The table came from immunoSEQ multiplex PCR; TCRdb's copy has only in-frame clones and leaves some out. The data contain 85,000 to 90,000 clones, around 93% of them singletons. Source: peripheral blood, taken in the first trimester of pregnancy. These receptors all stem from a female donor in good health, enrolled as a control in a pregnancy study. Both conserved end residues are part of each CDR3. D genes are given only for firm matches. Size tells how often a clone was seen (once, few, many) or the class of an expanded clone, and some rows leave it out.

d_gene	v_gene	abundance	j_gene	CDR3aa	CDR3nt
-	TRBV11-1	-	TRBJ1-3	CASSLRTSGNTIYF	TGTGCCAGCAGCTTAAGGACTTCTGGAAACACCATATATTTT
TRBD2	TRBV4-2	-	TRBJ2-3	CASSHSPGLARTTDTQYF	TGTGCCAGCAGCCATTCTCCGGGACTAGCGAGGACAACAGATACGCAGTATTTT
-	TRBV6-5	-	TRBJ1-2	CASSYTTGFYGYTF	TGTGCCAGCAGTTACACAACAGGTTTTTATGGCTACACCTTC
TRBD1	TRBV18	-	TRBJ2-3	CASSPWDSDTQYF	TGTGCCAGCTCACCTTGGGACAGCGATACGCAGTATTTT
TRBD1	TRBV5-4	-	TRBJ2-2	CASSGTGGALAGELFF	TGTGCCAGCAGCGGGACAGGGGGCGCCCTTGCCGGGGAGCTGTTTTTT
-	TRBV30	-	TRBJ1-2	CAWREQSYTF	TGTGCCTGGAGGGAACAGTCCTACACCTTC
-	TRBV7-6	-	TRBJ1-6	CASSLERQGRSPLHF	TGTGCCAGCAGCTTAGAGAGGCAGGGTCGTTCACCCCTCCACTTT
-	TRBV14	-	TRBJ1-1	CASSYSSYTEAFF	TGTGCCAGCAGCTACTCCTCGTACACTGAAGCTTTCTTT
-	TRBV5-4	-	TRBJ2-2	CASTPVGPVPRAGGELFF	TGTGCCAGCACCCCCGTGGGGCCCGTGCCTAGGGCCGGTGGGGAGCTGTTTTTT
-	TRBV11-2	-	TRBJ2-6	CASSASEGTNVLTF	TGTGCCAGCAGCGCCTCGGAGGGAACCAACGTCCTGACTTTC
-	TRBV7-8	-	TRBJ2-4	CASSPYLAKNIQYF	TGTGCCAGCAGCCCCTACCTAGCCAAAAACATTCAGTACTTC
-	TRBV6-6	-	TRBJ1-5	CASGEAGNQPQHF	TGTGCCTCGGGTGAGGCGGGCAATCAGCCCCAGCATTTT
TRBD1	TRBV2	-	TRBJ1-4	CASREGTGTEKLFF	TGTGCCAGCAGGGAGGGGACAGGGACCGAAAAACTGTTTTTT
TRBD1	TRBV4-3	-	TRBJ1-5	CASSQQLTGGNQPQHF	TGCGCCAGCAGCCAACAACTCACAGGGGGCAATCAGCCCCAGCATTTT
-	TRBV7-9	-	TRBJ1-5	CASSSEADFNQPQHF	TGTGCCAGCAGCTCCGAGGCAGACTTCAATCAGCCCCAGCATTTT
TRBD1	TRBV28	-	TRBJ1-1	CASSSQLGQGSPEAFF	TGTGCCAGCAGTTCTCAACTCGGACAGGGGTCGCCTGAAGCTTTCTTT
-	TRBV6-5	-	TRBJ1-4	CASSYPGEKLFF	TGTGCCAGCAGTTACCCAGGCGAAAAACTGTTTTTT
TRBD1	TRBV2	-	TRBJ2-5	CASSGQGSTQETQYF	TGTGCCAGCAGTGGACAGGGATCGACCCAAGAGACCCAGTACTTC
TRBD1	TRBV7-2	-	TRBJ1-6	CASSSPDRGSPLHF	TGTGCCAGCAGCTCCCCCGACAGGGGTTCACCCCTCCACTTT
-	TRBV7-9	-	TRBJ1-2	CASSLLEEGYYGYTF	TGTGCCAGCAGCCTCTTAGAGGAGGGCTACTATGGCTACACCTTC
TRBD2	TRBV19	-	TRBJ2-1	CASSLGSGGANEQFF	TGTGCCAGTAGCCTGGGTAGCGGGGGGGCCAATGAGCAGTTCTTC
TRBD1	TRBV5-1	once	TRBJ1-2	CASSLKTGGNYGYTF	TGCGCCAGCAGCTTGAAGACAGGGGGCAACTATGGCTACACCTTC
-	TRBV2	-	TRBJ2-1	CASSPGRPGNEQFF	TGTGCCAGCAGCCCGGGGAGGCCAGGGAATGAGCAGTTCTTC
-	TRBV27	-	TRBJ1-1	CASSLIGGGNTEAFF	TGTGCCAGCAGTTTGATCGGGGGGGGCAACACTGAAGCTTTCTTT
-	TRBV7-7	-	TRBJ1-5	CASSLMPENNQPQHF	TGTGCTAGCAGCCTTATGCCGGAGAACAATCAGCCCCAGCATTTT
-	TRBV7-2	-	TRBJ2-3	CASSLGSGIARDTQYF	TGTGCCAGCAGCTTAGGGTCCGGGATAGCCAGGGATACGCAGTATTTT
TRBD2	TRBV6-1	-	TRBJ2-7	CASRFAGRGEQYF	TGTGCCAGCCGGTTTGCGGGGAGGGGCGAGCAGTACTTC
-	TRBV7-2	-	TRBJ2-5	CASSPIVETQYF	TGTGCCAGCAGCCCCATAGTAGAGACCCAGTACTTC
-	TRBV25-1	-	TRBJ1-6	CASSNLEGGINSPLHF	TGTGCCAGCAGTAACCTTGAAGGGGGTATTAATTCACCCCTCCACTTT
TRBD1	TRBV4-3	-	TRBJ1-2	CASSAEGARGYTF	TGCGCCAGCAGCGCGGAGGGGGCGCGTGGCTACACCTTC